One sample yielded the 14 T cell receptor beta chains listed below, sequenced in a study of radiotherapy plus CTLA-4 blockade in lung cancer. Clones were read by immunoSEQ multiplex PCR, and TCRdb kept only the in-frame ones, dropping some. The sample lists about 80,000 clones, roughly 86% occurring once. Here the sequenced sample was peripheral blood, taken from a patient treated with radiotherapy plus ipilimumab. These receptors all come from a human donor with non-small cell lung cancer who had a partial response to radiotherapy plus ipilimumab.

Here the CDR3 DNA reads TGTGCCAGCAGCGTACCGGGACAGGGAGCTTTCTTT. Protein sequence: CASSVPGQGAFF. The rearrangement uses TRBV9 and TRBJ1-1, with 9 bases aligning to TRBD1. Germline CDR1 is SGDLS and CDR2 is YYNGEE. V lost 1 base to trimming and J lost 10 bases; unmatched junction nucleotides: 2. This CDR3 spans 12 amino acids.

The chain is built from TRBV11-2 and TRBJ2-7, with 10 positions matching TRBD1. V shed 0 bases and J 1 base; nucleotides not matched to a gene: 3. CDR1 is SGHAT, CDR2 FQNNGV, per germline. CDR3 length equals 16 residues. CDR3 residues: CASSLETGGASYEQYF. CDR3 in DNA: TGTGCCAGCAGCTTAGAGACAGGGGGCGCGTCCTACGAGCAGTACTTC. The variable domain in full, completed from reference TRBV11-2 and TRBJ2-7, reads EAGVAQSPRYKIIEKRQSVAFWCNPISGHATLYWYQQILGQGPKLLIQFQNNGVVDDSQLPKDRFSAERLKGVDSTLKIQPAKLEDSAVYLCASSLETGGASYEQYFGPGTRLTVT.

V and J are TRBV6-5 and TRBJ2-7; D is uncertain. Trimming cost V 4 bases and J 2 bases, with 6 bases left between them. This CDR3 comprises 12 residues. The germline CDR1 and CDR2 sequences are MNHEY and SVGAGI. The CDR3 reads CASSSLPYEQYV. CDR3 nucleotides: TGTGCCAGCAGTTCACTACCCTACGAGCAGTACGTC.

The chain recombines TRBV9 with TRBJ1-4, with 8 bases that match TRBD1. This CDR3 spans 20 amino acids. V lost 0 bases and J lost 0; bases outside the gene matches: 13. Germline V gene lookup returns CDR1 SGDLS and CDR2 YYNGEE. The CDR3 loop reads CASSVDRSGQGLTTNEKLFF. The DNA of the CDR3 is TGTGCCAGCAGCGTAGATCGAAGTGGACAGGGACTAACAACTAATGAAAAACTGTTTTTT.

CDR3 in amino acids: CASSHRRRTNMNTEAFF. The CDR3 DNA sequence: TGTGCCAGCAGCCATCGGAGGAGGACTAACATGAACACTGAAGCTTTCTTT. The rearrangement links TRBV7-2 to TRBJ1-1, with no clear D. The ends were cut back, 5 bases at V and 0 bases at J, with 19 bases in the middle. Germline V gene lookup returns CDR1 SGHTA and CDR2 FQGNSA. This CDR3 spans 17 amino acids.

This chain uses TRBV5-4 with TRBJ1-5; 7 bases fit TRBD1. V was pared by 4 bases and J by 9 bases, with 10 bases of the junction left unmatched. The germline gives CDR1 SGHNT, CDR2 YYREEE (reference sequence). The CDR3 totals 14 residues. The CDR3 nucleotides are TGTGCCAGCAGCCTTACAGGGGTGCCAGGGCCCCAGCATTTT. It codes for CASSLTGVPGPQHF.

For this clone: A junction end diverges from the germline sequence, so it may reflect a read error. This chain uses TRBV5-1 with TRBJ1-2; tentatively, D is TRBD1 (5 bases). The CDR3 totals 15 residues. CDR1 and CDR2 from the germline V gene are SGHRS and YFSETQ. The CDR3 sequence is CAGSSEGVANYGYTF. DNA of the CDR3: TGCGCCGGCAGCTCTGAAGGGGTCGCTAACTATGGCTACACCTTC.

The CDR3 coding sequence is TGCGCCAGCAGCTTGGGCTTCGTAGGCGGCGGAGGCTACACCTTC. This translates into CASSLGFVGGGGYTF. This chain uses TRBV5-1 with TRBJ1-2; the D is unclear. The V gene's germline CDR1 is SGHRS and CDR2 YFSETQ. Between the trimmed V and J ends, which lost 0 bases and 8 bases, there was a span of 17 bases. The CDR3 length is 15 residues. Full variable domain (outside the CDR3, taken from reference TRBV5-1 and TRBJ1-2): KAGVTQTPRYLIKTRGQQVTLSCSPISGHRSVSWYQQTPGQGLQFLFEYFSETQRNKGNFPGRFSGRQFSNSRSEMNVSTLELGDSALYLCASSLGFVGGGGYTFGSGTRLTVV.

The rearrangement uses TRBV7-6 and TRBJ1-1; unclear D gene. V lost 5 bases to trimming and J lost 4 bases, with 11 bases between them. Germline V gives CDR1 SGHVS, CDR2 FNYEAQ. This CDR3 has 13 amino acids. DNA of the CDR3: TGTGCCAGCAGCAGCGGGGATAGCACTGAAGCTTTCTTT. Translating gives CASSSGDSTEAFF.

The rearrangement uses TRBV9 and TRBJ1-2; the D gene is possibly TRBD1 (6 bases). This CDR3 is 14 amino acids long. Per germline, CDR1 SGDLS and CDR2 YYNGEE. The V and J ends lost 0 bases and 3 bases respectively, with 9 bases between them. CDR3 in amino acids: CASSVEAGDYGYTF. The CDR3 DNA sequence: TGTGCCAGCAGCGTAGAGGCAGGGGACTATGGCTACACCTTC.

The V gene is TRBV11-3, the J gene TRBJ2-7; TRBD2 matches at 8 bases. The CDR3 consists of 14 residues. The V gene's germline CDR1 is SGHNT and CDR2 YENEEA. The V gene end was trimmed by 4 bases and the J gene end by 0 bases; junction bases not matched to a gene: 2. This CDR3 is CASSSGGSSYEQYF. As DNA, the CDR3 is TGTGCCAGCAGCTCGGGGGGGAGCTCCTACGAGCAGTACTTC.

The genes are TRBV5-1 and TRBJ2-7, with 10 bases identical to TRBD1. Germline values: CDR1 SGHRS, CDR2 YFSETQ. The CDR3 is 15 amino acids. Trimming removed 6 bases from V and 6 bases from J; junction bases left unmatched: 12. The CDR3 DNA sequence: TGCGCCAGCACCTGGGGGGACAGGGGCGTCGCCGAGCAGTACTTC. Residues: CASTWGDRGVAEQYF.

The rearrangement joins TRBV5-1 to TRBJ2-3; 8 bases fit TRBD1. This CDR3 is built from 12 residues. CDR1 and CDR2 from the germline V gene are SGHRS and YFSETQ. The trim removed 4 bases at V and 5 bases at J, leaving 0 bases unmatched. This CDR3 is CASSGTGDTQYF. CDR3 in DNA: TGCGCCAGCAGCGGGACAGGAGATACGCAGTATTTT.

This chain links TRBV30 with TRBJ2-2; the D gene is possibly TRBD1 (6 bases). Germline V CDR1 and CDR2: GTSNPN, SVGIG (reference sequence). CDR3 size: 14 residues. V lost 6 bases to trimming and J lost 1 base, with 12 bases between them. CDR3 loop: CACQGQMNTGELFF. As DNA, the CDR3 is TGTGCCTGTCAAGGACAGATGAACACCGGGGAGCTGTTTTTT.